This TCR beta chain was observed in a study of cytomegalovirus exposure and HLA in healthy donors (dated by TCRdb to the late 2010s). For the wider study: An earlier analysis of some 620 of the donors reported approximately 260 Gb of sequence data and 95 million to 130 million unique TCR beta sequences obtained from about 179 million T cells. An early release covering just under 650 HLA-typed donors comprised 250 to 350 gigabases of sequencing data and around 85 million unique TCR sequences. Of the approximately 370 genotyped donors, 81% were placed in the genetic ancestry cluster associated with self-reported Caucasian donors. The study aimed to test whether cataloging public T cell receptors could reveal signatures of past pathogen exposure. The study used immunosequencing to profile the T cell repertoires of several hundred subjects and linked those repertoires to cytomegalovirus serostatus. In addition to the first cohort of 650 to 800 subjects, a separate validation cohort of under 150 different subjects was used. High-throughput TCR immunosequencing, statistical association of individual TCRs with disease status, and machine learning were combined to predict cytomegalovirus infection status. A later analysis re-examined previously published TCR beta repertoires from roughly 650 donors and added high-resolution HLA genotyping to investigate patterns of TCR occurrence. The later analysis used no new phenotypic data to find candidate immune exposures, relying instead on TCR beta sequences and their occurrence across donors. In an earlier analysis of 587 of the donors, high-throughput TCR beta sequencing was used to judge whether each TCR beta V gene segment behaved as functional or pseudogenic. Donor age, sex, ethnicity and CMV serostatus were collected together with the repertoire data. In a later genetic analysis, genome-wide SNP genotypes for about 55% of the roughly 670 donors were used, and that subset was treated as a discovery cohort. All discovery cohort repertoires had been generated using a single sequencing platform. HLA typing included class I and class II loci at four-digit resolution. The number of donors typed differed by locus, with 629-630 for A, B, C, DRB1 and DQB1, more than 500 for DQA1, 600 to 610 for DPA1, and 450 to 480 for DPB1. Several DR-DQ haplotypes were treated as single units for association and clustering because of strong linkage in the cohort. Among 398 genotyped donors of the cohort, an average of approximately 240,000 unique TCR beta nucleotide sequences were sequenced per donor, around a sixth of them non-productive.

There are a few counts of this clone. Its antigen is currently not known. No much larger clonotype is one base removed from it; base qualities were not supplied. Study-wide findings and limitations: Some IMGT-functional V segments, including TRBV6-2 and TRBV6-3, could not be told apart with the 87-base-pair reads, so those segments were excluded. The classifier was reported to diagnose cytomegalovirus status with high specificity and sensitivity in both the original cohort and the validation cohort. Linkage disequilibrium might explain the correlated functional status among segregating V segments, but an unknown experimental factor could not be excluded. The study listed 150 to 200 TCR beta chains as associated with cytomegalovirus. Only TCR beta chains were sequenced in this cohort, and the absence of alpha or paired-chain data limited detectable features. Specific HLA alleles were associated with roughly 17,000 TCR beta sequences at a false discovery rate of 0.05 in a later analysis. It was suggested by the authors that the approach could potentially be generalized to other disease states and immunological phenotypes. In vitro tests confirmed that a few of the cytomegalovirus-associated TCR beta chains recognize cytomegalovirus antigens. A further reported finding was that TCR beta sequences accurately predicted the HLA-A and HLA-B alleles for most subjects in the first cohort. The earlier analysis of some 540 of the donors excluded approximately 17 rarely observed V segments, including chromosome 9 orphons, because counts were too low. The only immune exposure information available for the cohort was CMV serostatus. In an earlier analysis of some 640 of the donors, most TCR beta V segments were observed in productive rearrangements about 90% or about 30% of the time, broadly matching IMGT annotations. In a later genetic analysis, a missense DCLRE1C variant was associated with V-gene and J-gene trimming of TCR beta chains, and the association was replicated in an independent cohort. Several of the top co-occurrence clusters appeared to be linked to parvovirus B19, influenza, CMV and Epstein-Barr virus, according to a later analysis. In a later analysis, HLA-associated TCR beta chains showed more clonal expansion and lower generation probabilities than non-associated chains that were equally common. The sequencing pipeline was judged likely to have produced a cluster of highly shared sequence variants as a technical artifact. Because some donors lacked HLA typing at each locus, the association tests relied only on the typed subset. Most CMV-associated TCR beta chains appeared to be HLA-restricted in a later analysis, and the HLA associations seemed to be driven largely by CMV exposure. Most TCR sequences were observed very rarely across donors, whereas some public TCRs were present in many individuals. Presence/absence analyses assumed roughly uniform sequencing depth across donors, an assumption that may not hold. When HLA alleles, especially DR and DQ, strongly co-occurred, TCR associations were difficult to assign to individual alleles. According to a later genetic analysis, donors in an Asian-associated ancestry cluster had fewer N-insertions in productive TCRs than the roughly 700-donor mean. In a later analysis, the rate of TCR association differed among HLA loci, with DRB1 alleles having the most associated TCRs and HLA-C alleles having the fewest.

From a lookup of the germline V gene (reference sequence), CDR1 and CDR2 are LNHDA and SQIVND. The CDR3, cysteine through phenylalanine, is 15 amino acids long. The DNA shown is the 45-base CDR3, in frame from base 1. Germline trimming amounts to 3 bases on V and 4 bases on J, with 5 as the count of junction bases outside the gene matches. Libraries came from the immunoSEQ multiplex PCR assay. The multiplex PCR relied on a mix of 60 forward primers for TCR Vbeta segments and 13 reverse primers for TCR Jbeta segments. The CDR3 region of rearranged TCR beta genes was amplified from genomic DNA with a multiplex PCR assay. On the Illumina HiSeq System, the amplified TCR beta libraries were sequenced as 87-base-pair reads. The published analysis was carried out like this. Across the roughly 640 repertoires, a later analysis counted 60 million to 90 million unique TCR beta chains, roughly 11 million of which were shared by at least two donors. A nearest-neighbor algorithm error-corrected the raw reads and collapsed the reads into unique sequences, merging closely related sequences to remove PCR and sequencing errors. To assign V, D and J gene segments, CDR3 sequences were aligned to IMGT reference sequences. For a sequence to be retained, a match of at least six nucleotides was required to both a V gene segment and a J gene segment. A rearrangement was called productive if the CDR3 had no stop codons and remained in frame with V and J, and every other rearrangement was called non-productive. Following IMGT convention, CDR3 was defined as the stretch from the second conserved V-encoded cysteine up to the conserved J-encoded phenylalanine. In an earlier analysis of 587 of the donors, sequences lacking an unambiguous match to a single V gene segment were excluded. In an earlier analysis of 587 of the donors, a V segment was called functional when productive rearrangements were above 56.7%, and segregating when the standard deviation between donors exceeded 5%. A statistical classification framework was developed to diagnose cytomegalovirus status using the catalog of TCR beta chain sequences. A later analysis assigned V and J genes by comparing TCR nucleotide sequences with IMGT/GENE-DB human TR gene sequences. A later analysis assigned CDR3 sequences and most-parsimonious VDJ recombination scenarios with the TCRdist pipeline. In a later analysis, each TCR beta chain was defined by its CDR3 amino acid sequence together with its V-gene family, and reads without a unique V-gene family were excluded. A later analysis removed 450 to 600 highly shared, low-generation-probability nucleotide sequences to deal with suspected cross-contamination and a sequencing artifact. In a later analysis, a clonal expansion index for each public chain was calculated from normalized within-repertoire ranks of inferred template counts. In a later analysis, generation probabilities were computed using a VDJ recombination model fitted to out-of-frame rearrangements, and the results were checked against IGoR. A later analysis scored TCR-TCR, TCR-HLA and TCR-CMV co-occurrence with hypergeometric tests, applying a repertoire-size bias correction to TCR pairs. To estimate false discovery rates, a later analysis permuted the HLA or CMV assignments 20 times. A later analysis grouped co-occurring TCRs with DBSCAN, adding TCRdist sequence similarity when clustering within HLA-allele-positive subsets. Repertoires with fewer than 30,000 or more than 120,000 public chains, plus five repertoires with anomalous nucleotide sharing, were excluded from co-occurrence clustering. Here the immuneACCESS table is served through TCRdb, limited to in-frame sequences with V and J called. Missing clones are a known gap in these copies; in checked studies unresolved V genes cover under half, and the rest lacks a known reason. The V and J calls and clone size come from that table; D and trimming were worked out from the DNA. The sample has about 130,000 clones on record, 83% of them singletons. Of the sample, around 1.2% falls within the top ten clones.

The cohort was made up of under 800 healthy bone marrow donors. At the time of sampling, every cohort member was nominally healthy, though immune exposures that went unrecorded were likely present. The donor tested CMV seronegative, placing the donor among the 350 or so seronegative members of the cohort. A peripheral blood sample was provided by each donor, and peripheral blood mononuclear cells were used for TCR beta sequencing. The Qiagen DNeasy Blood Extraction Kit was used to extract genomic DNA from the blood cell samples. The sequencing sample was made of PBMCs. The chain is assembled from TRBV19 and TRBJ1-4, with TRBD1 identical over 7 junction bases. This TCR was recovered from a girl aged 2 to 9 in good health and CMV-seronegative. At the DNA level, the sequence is TGTGCCAGTAGTATTCGGGCAGGGGGTAATGAAAAACTGTTTTTT. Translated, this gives CASSIRAGGNEKLFF.